In its sample, the clone carrying this T cell receptor beta chain was seen a few times. Its cognate antigen is unknown. These data belong to a study of T cells after yellow fever vaccination. Notes on the study in general: The booster response re-showed most primary clones: around 95% CD4, more than 80% CD8.

This CDR3 spans 12 amino acids. V was cut by 4 bases and J by 9 bases, with 10 bases left in between. In germline, CDR1 is MNHEY, CDR2 SMNVEV (reference sequence). 5'RACE template switching generated TCR cDNA, adding a universal primer site and UMIs. Using its own MiXCR run on the 5' RACE reads, TCRdb lists one record per CDR3 protein. There are roughly 340,000 distinct CDR3 sequences in the sample; roughly 8.7% occur only once, and roughly 18% lies in the top ten. The chain has TRBV27 and TRBJ1-5, with no clear D. The sequencing used PBMCs, collected on the day of the first yellow fever vaccination. The clonotype was recovered from a man between 18 and 29 years old who received the YFV17D yellow fever vaccine. The DNA of the CDR3 is TGTGCCAGCAGTTCCCCTGCGGGGCCCCAGCATTTT. This codes for CASSSPAGPQHF.